Presented here are 8 T cell receptor beta chains from one specimen sequenced in a study of breast tumors, draining lymph nodes, adjacent tissues. The lymph nodes were axillary draining lymph nodes from breast cancer patients. Each CDR3 protein gets one entry after TCRdb re-called the multiplex PCR reads with MiXCR. The sample consists of about 230,000 distinct CDR3 sequences, less than 40% of them appearing once. Material: axillary lymph node tissue. The receptor source for this set is a female donor with breast cancer. Some clones in this sample may be carry-over from other donors' samples.

The chain is built from TRBV20-1 and TRBJ1-3, with 7 bases identical to TRBD1. Germline V gives CDR1 DFQATT, CDR2 SNEGSKA (reference sequence). The length of the CDR3 is 17 residues. Losses at the gene ends were 1 base for V and 1 base for J; bases not matched to a gene: 10. The CDR3 loop reads CSARAPGQRRSGNTIYF. The DNA of the CDR3 is TGCAGTGCTAGAGCGCCGGGACAGAGACGTTCTGGAAACACCATATATTTT.

Points on this clonotype: A much more abundant neighbour one base away suggests this may be a read error. V and J are TRBV7-9 and TRBJ2-5, with D uncertain. This CDR3 is 15 amino acids long. Germline V gene sequence: CDR1 SEHNR, CDR2 FQNEAQ (reference sequence). CDR3 nucleotides: TGTGCCAGCAGCTTAGCTGGACCCCGCCAAGAGACCCAGCACTTC. Translating gives CASSLAGPRQETQHF.

This clonotype came up many times. This chain joins TRBV4-1 and TRBJ2-1; D gene ambiguous. V gave up 3 bases and J gave up 8 bases, with 11 bases separating them. Germline CDR1 MGHRA, CDR2 YSYEKL. The CDR3 is 13 residues long. CDR3 in amino acids: CASSHSRNDEQFF. CDR3 nucleotide sequence: TGCGCCAGCAGCCACAGTAGGAACGATGAGCAGTTCTTC.

This clonotype came up many times. This chain joins TRBV9 and TRBJ1-2; D perhaps matches TRBD1 (5 bases). The CDR3 has 12 residues. Per the germline V gene, CDR1 is SGDLS and CDR2 is YYNGEE. Deletions cut 5 bases from V and 3 bases from J, with 8 bases between. CDR3 residues: CASRGADYGYTF. The DNA of the CDR3 is TGTGCCAGCAGAGGGGCTGACTATGGCTACACCTTC.

J is TRBJ1-1 and V is TRBV11-2; 7 positions match TRBD1. J was trimmed by 5 bases and V by 5 bases; bases with no gene match: 11. CDR1 is SGHAT, CDR2 FQNNGV, per germline. The CDR3 contains 15 residues. The chain's CDR3 is CASSALQGMGTEAFF. In DNA form, the CDR3 reads TGTGCCAGCAGCGCCTTACAGGGGATGGGAACTGAAGCTTTCTTT.

The CDR3 loop reads CASKTGQGKETQYF. The CDR3 coding sequence is TGCGCCAGCAAAACCGGACAGGGTAAAGAGACCCAGTACTTC. The chain links TRBV5-1 to TRBJ2-5; 8 nucleotides align to TRBD1. After removal of 6 bases from V and 3 bases from J, the junction contained 7 bases not matched to a gene. Per the germline V gene, CDR1 is SGHRS and CDR2 is YFSETQ. The length of the CDR3 is 14 residues.

With regard to this clonotype: A much bigger clone sits one base away, suggesting this may be a read error. The chain uses TRBV5-6 and TRBJ2-5; 10 positions match TRBD1. The CDR3 loop spans 14 amino acids. Germline-derived CDR1 and CDR2 are SGHDT and YYEEEE. The junction had 6 bases not matched to a gene; V was cut back by 9 bases and J by 1 base. The CDR3 loop is CATATGGSQETQYF. CDR3 nucleotide sequence: TGTGCCACCGCGACAGGGGGCTCCCAAGAGACCCAGTACTTC.

Ten or more counts support this clonotype. V usage is TRBV10-3 and J usage is TRBJ1-3, with no clear D. V dropped 8 bases and J dropped 0 bases, with 14 bases sitting between them. CDR1 is ENHRY and CDR2 is SYGVKD in the germline V gene. This CDR3 spans 15 amino acids. For the CDR3, the DNA is TGTGCCATCTATGGTCTGGGCGCCTCTGGAAACACCATATATTTT. Amino acids: CAIYGLGASGNTIYF.